The 30 T cell receptor beta chains below all came from one sample that was sequenced in a study of blood T cell repertoires in COVID-19. The protocol was immunoSEQ multiplex PCR, while the TCRdb copy is restricted to in-frame clones and leaves out a portion. The top ten clones hold roughly a tenth of a sample with a few hundred thousand clones, just under 90% of them seen once. The material sequenced was PBMCs or T cells enriched from blood (not recorded which). The receptors stem from a woman in her forties or fifties who had recovered from COVID-19.

This chain connects TRBV3-1 (or the pseudogene TRBV3-2) to TRBJ2-5, with D tentatively TRBD2 (6 bases). CDR1 is LGHDT, CDR2 YNNKEL, per germline (reference sequence). The CDR3 sequence is 12 residues long. Deletions cut 0 bases from V and 10 bases from J, with 9 bases between. CDR3 in DNA: TGTGCCAGCAGCCAAGAAAGGCGGGACCAGTACTTC. It codes for CASSQERRDQYF.

V is TRBV5-1 and J is TRBJ2-5; 7 nucleotides align to TRBD1. The ends lost 4 bases at V and 3 bases at J; junction bases unmatched: 6. The CDR3 is 14 amino acids. Germline loops: CDR1 SGHRS, CDR2 YFSETQ. The CDR3 DNA sequence: TGCGCCAGCAGCCCACTACAGGGGAAAGAGACCCAGTACTTC. Amino acid sequence: CASSPLQGKETQYF.

This clone was seen only a few times. This chain uses TRBV7-8 with TRBJ2-7, with D unresolved. Trimming left V 5 bases short and J 5 bases short, with 16 bases between. CDR1 and CDR2 (germline): SGHVS, FQNEAQ. The CDR3 has 14 amino acids. CDR3 nucleotide sequence: TGTGCCAGCAGCCCACACCGCCGACAAGACGAGCAGTACTTC. Its protein is CASSPHRRQDEQYF.

CDR3 amino acids: CASSRGTSYGYTF. The CDR3 DNA reads as TGTGCCAGTAGTAGAGGAACTTCCTATGGCTACACCTTC. This chain uses TRBV19 with TRBJ1-2; D call uncertain. The germline V and J ends were trimmed by 4 bases and 4 bases, with 10 bases remaining between them. The CDR3 spans 13 residues. Germline V gives CDR1 LNHDA, CDR2 SQIVND (reference sequence).

The chain uses TRBV12-3 or TRBV12-4 and TRBJ1-4; D might be TRBD1 (6 bases). Trimming cost V 2 bases and J 7 bases, with 8 bases left between them. This CDR3 comprises 13 residues. CDR3 DNA sequence: TGTGCCAGCAGTTTAAGGGGGGGTGAAAAACTGTTTTTT. Translation: CASSLRGGEKLFF.

The chain couples TRBV3-1 (or the pseudogene TRBV3-2) to TRBJ2-3, with 7 nucleotides matching TRBD2. Germline V gene data show CDR1 as LGHDT and CDR2 as YNNKEL (reference sequence). This CDR3 spans 12 amino acids. With 4 bases clipped from V and 6 bases from J, the junction kept 1 base outside the gene matches. CDR3 in DNA: TGTGCCAGCAGCCGGGGAGGGGATACGCAGTATTTT. This sequence encodes CASSRGGDTQYF.

The DNA of the CDR3 is TGTGCCAGCAGTGAGGTCCTAGCGGGGGACCTTCGTGAGCAGTACTTC. This codes for CASSEVLAGDLREQYF. The rearrangement links TRBV2 to TRBJ2-7, with 10 bases aligning to TRBD2. J lost 7 bases, V lost 3 bases, and 12 bases had no gene match. This CDR3 contains 16 residues. Germline CDR1 reads SNHLY; CDR2 reads FYNNEI.

The chain has TRBV3-1 (or the pseudogene TRBV3-2) and TRBJ2-7; D may be TRBD1 (8 bases). Germline CDR1 and CDR2: LGHDT and YNNKEL (reference sequence). Trimming left V 1 base short and J 13 bases short, with 17 bases between. The CDR3 totals 13 residues. The CDR3: CASSQGTGRALYF. CDR3 DNA: TGTGCCAGCAGCCAAGGGACAGGGAGGGCCCTTTACTTC.

This chain joins TRBV7-2 and TRBJ2-2; 10 positions match TRBD1. Trimming took 4 bases from V and 6 from J; bases not matched to a gene: 8. The CDR3 covers 16 residues. Germline V gene sequence: CDR1 SGHTA, CDR2 FQGNSA. CDR3 sequence reads: CASSSPGQGFPGELFF. The CDR3 DNA reads TGTGCCAGCAGCTCGCCGGGACAGGGGTTCCCCGGGGAGCTGTTTTTT.

The chain combines TRBV2 with TRBJ1-2; TRBD1 might be the D (5 bases). Germline V gene sequence: CDR1 SNHLY, CDR2 FYNNEI. This CDR3 spans 13 amino acids. Trimming stripped 5 bases from V and 6 bases from J, with 13 bases between. As DNA, the CDR3 is TGTGCCAGCAGTACAGGACTAATGGATGGCTACACCTTC. Translating it yields CASSTGLMDGYTF.

CDR3 loop: CASSFTGDQPQHF. The CDR3, as DNA: TGTGCCAGCAGCTTCACCGGTGATCAGCCCCAGCATTTT. The genes are TRBV7-2 and TRBJ1-5; no reliable D call. The germline V gene has CDR1 SGHTA and CDR2 FQGNSA. The CDR3 contains 13 residues. V was shortened by 3 bases and J by 5 bases, with 8 bases between the two germline ends.

The chain couples TRBV7-9 to TRBJ1-4; a weak D match, TRBD1 (5 bases). CDR3 length: 15 residues. Germline CDR1 SEHNR, CDR2 FQNEAQ (reference sequence). V lost 5 bases, J lost 5 bases, and 15 bases lay in between. The CDR3 sequence is CASSDRTIQNEKLFF. For the CDR3, the DNA is TGTGCCAGCAGCGATAGGACAATCCAAAATGAAAAACTGTTTTTT. The variable domain in full, with the rest retrieved from reference TRBV7-9 and TRBJ1-4, is DTGVSQNPRHKITKRGQNVTFRCDPISEHNRLYWYRQTLGQGPEFLTYFQNEAQLEKSRLLSDRFSAERPKGSFSTLEIQRTEQGDSAMYLCASSDRTIQNEKLFFGSGTQLSVL.

This clone was picked up one time. The chain combines TRBV6-5 with TRBJ1-1; no reliable D call. Germline V gene sequence: CDR1 MNHEY, CDR2 SVGAGI. The V gene lost 7 bases and the J gene lost 6 bases, with 18 bases spanning the gap. This CDR3 has 14 residues. Here the CDR3 reads CASTLRGSHAEAFF. CDR3 in DNA: TGTGCCAGCACCCTCCGGGGAAGTCACGCTGAAGCTTTCTTT.

V is TRBV5-1 and J is TRBJ2-7; TRBD1 aligns across 7 bases. This CDR3 is built from 15 residues. J lost 5 bases, V lost 4 bases, and 12 bases had no gene match. The germline CDR1 and CDR2 sequences are SGHRS and YFSETQ. The CDR3 reads CASSLRDSSRNEQYF. In DNA, the CDR3 is TGCGCCAGCAGCCTGAGGGACAGCTCTAGAAACGAGCAGTACTTC.

The genes are TRBV16 and TRBJ1-2; 7 bases agree with TRBD1. This CDR3 is built from 16 residues. Germline V gene sequence: CDR1 KGHSY, CDR2 FQNENV. V was clipped by 2 bases and J by 2 bases; unmatched bases: 8. CDR3: CASSQRPGGQNYGYTF. Written as DNA, the CDR3 is TGTGCCAGCAGCCAACGCCCCGGGGGACAGAACTATGGCTACACCTTC.

This chain joins TRBV19 and TRBJ1-1; 8 nucleotides match TRBD1. Germline lookup yields CDR1 LNHDA and CDR2 SQIVND (reference sequence). Losses at the gene ends were 4 bases for V and 5 bases for J; bases not matched to a gene: 3. The CDR3 loop spans 13 amino acids. The CDR3 loop is CASSTQGATEAFF. The CDR3 coding sequence is TGTGCCAGTAGTACCCAGGGGGCAACTGAAGCTTTCTTT.

Regarding this clone: Because it lacks the conserved phenylalanine or tryptophan at the end, this CDR3 is likely a read error. Because the CDR3's place on the DNA is in doubt, the DNA is left out and the CDR3 is given as listed by TCRdb. The chain carries TRBV2 and TRBJ1-1; TRBD1, the D gene given by the table, was not confirmed from the DNA. The germline V gene encodes CDR1 SNHLY and CDR2 FYNNEI. The CDR3 totals 13 residues, both ends included. CDR3: CASRDWEQGANRL.

J is TRBJ2-1 and V is TRBV11-2, with 7 bases lining up with TRBD2. The CDR3 length is 15 residues. The V gene end was trimmed by 5 bases and the J gene end by 12 bases; junction bases not matched to a gene: 16. Germline CDR1 reads SGHAT; CDR2 reads FQNNGV. The CDR3 coding sequence is TGTGCCAGCAGCCCGGGGCGGGGGTTAGGGGTGAGGCAGTTCTTC. Amino acid sequence: CASSPGRGLGVRQFF.

The chain combines TRBV7-9 with TRBJ2-5; D possibly corresponds to TRBD2 (5 bases). Germline V CDR1 and CDR2: SEHNR, FQNEAQ (reference sequence). This CDR3 is 13 amino acids long. V was clipped by 5 bases and J by 6 bases, with 13 bases between them. This chain's CDR3 is CASSISSKQTQYF. DNA for the CDR3: TGTGCCAGCAGCATCTCTAGCAAACAGACCCAGTACTTC. Drawing the rest from reference TRBV7-9 and TRBJ2-5, the complete variable domain is DTGVSQNPRHKITKRGQNVTFRCDPISEHNRLYWYRQTLGQGPEFLTYFQNEAQLEKSRLLSDRFSAERPKGSFSTLEIQRTEQGDSAMYLCASSISSKQTQYFGPGTRLLVL.

This chain links TRBV5-5 with TRBJ2-7; 9 bases line up with TRBD1. Unmatched junction bases numbered 7, after V lost 0 bases and J lost 0 bases. This CDR3 is built from 17 residues. Germline V gene lookup returns CDR1 SGHKS and CDR2 YYEKEE (reference sequence). The CDR3 here is CASSLAGTGRSSYEQYF. CDR3 nucleotides: TGTGCCAGCAGCTTGGCCGGGACAGGGCGATCCTCCTACGAGCAGTACTTC.

The chain recombines TRBV4-1 with TRBJ1-5; 7 bases agree with TRBD1. From germline, CDR1 is MGHRA and CDR2 YSYEKL. With V trimmed by 1 base and J by 2 bases, 5 bases remained unmatched. The CDR3 has 16 amino acids. CDR3 bases: TGCGCCAGCAGCCAAGTCCCCGACAGGGGCAATCAGCCCCAGCATTTT. Its protein is CASSQVPDRGNQPQHF.

The chain uses TRBV30 and TRBJ1-2; D is unresolved. V lost 0 bases, J lost 6 bases, and 14 bases lay in between. This CDR3 spans 14 amino acids. Germline CDR1 and CDR2: GTSNPN and SVGIG (reference sequence). CDR3 coding DNA: TGTGCCTGGAGTGTACATGGGAGAGATAATGGCTACACCTTC. Its translation: CAWSVHGRDNGYTF.

The chain recombines TRBV5-5 with TRBJ1-1, with 8 bases fitting TRBD1. J was trimmed by 1 base and V by 2 bases; bases with no gene match: 4. The CDR3 extends over 15 amino acids. Germline V lookup: CDR1 SGHKS, CDR2 YYEKEE (reference sequence). This CDR3 is CASSLGTGRNTEAFF. For the CDR3, the DNA is TGTGCCAGCAGCTTAGGGACAGGAAGGAACACTGAAGCTTTCTTT.

This chain joins TRBV7-9 and TRBJ1-1; a possible D gene is TRBD1 (6 bases). Trimming cost V 3 bases and J 4 bases, with 12 bases left between them. This CDR3 comprises 14 residues. Germline-derived CDR1 and CDR2 are SEHNR and FQNEAQ (reference sequence). The CDR3 coding sequence is TGTGCCAGCAGCTTGGGGGCAGGAGGCACTGAAGCTTTCTTT. It encodes CASSLGAGGTEAFF.

The chain uses TRBV6-1 and TRBJ1-5, with a weak D call TRBD1 (5 bases). CDR1 is MNHNS and CDR2 is SASEGT in the germline V gene. This CDR3 is built from 17 residues. With 4 bases removed from V and 1 base from J, the gap between germline ends came to 17 bases. In DNA, the CDR3 is TGTGCCAGCAGTGTTGGGGGGTGGGGGTTGAGCAATCAGCCCCAGCATTTT. Translated: CASSVGGWGLSNQPQHF.

The rearrangement joins TRBV6-5 to TRBJ2-3, with 9 bases matching TRBD1. Trimming cost V 8 bases and J 5 bases; bases outside gene matches: 5. The length of the CDR3 is 13 residues. Germline V gene data show CDR1 as MNHEY and CDR2 as SVGAGI. As DNA, the CDR3 is TGTGCCAGCGGGACAGGGATAGTAGATACGCAGTATTTT. Translating it yields CASGTGIVDTQYF.

This clone was counted once. The chain is built from TRBV4-2 and TRBJ1-4; TRBD1 is a possible D gene (5 bases). Germline CDR1 is LGHNA and CDR2 is YNFKEQ. The CDR3 has 16 residues. The ends were cut back, 4 bases at V and 7 bases at J, with 19 bases in the middle. The CDR3 DNA sequence: TGTGCCAGCAGCCCCGACCTGACAGAGACCGGTGAAAAACTGTTTTTT. It yields the protein CASSPDLTETGEKLFF.

V and J are TRBV9 and TRBJ1-6; 7 positions match TRBD1. With V trimmed by 2 bases and J by 9 bases, 5 bases remained unmatched. CDR1 is SGDLS and CDR2 is YYNGEE in the germline V gene. The CDR3 runs to 14 residues. The chain's CDR3 is CASSVEGGGSPLHF. CDR3 DNA: TGTGCCAGCAGCGTGGAAGGGGGCGGTTCACCCCTCCACTTT.

The gene calls are TRBV5-1 and TRBJ2-1; TRBD2 aligns across 8 bases. From germline, CDR1 is SGHRS and CDR2 YFSETQ. J gave up 7 bases and V 0 bases, and 9 bases lay outside the gene matches. CDR3 length: 16 residues. The CDR3 loop is CASSLAERGRLNEQFF. The CDR3 DNA follows: TGCGCCAGCAGCTTGGCAGAGCGGGGGCGCTTAAATGAGCAGTTCTTC.

This clone was counted many times. This rearrangement joins TRBV9 to TRBJ1-6; D is undetermined. Germline V gives CDR1 SGDLS, CDR2 YYNGEE. Deletions cut 3 bases from V and 8 bases from J, with 9 bases between. The CDR3 covers 13 residues. The CDR3 protein is CASSERSDSPLHF. The CDR3 DNA follows: TGTGCCAGCAGCGAGCGCAGTGATTCACCCCTCCACTTT.